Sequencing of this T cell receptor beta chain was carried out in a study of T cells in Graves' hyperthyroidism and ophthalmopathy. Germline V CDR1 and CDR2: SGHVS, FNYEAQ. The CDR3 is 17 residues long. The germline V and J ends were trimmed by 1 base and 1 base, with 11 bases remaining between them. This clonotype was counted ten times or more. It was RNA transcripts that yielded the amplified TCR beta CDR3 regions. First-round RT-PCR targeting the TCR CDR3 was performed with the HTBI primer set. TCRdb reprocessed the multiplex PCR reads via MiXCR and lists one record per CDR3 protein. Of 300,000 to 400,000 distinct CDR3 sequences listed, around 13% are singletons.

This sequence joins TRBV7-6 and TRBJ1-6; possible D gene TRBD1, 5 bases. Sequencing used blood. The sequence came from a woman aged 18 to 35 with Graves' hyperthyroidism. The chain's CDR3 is CASSLVFAGSYNSPLHF. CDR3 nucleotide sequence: TGTGCCAGCAGCTTAGTGTTTGCAGGGTCCTATAATTCACCCCTCCACTTT.